These T cell receptor beta chains were read from a single sample in a study of blood T cell repertoires in COVID-19. Assay: immunoSEQ multiplex PCR; the TCRdb copy retains only in-frame clones and omits some. This table has about 89,000 clones, 65% to 85% appearing once. The specimen sequenced was peripheral blood. These TCRs come from a man aged 65-85 years with COVID-19, enrolled during active disease. CDR3s include the opening cysteine and the closing phenylalanine or tryptophan. The D gene is left open where the match is weak. Part of the rows lack a size; the others show once, few, many or a class for expanded clones.

abundance: few
v_gene: TRBV18
d_gene: NA
j_gene: TRBJ2-7
CDR3aa: CASSPPAGAEQYF
CDR3nt: TGTGCCAGCTCACCACCGGCGGGGGCCGAGCAGTACTTC

abundance: NA
v_gene: TRBV12-3/TRBV12-4
d_gene: NA
j_gene: TRBJ1-1
CDR3aa: CASSLVINTEAFF
CDR3nt: TGTGCCAGCAGTCTCGTAATCAACACTGAAGCTTTCTTT

abundance: NA
v_gene: TRBV6-1
d_gene: TRBD1
j_gene: TRBJ1-5
CDR3aa: CASSDTGGGQPQHF
CDR3nt: TGTGCCAGCAGTGATACAGGGGGAGGTCAGCCCCAGCATTTT

abundance: NA
v_gene: TRBV15
d_gene: TRBD2
j_gene: TRBJ2-1
CDR3aa: CATSRDLALAGGNEQFF
CDR3nt: TGTGCCACCAGCAGAGACCTCGCCCTAGCGGGAGGCAATGAGCAGTTCTTC

abundance: few
v_gene: TRBV14
d_gene: NA
j_gene: TRBJ1-2
CDR3aa: CASSQVIKEPYGYTF
CDR3nt: TGTGCCAGCAGCCAAGTAATAAAGGAGCCCTATGGCTACACCTTC

abundance: NA
v_gene: TRBV2
d_gene: NA
j_gene: TRBJ1-5
CDR3aa: CASSESGRYQPQHF
CDR3nt: TGTGCCAGCAGTGAATCGGGTCGATATCAGCCCCAGCATTTT

abundance: many
v_gene: TRBV2
d_gene: NA
j_gene: TRBJ2-7
CDR3aa: CASRYNRDEQYF
CDR3nt: TGTGCCAGCAGGTATAACAGGGACGAGCAGTACTTC

abundance: NA
v_gene: TRBV12-3/TRBV12-4
d_gene: TRBD2
j_gene: TRBJ2-7
CDR3aa: CASSSGRYEQYF
CDR3nt: TGTGCCAGCAGCAGCGGGAGGTACGAGCAGTACTTC

abundance: NA
v_gene: TRBV18
d_gene: NA
j_gene: TRBJ1-3
CDR3aa: CASSQQNTIYF
CDR3nt: TGTGCCAGCTCGCAACAAAACACCATATATTTT

abundance: NA
v_gene: TRBV19
d_gene: NA
j_gene: TRBJ1-5
CDR3aa: CASRWTIYSNQPQHF
CDR3nt: TGTGCCAGTAGATGGACAATATATAGCAATCAGCCCCAGCATTTT

abundance: NA
v_gene: TRBV27
d_gene: TRBD1
j_gene: TRBJ1-1
CDR3aa: CASSQGAYTEAFF
CDR3nt: TGTGCCAGCAGTCAGGGGGCGTACACTGAAGCTTTCTTT

abundance: NA
v_gene: TRBV7-3
d_gene: NA
j_gene: TRBJ1-1
CDR3aa: CASSLSPQANTEAFF
CDR3nt: TGTGCCAGCAGCTTAAGTCCCCAGGCGAACACTGAAGCTTTCTTT

abundance: NA
v_gene: TRBV16
d_gene: NA
j_gene: TRBJ2-3
CDR3aa: CASSREDRLTDTQYF
CDR3nt: TGTGCCAGCAGCCGCGAGGACAGACTCACAGATACGCAGTATTTT

abundance: NA
v_gene: TRBV10-3
d_gene: TRBD2
j_gene: TRBJ2-1
CDR3aa: CAISDLAGWDEQFF
CDR3nt: TGTGCCATCAGTGATCTAGCGGGGTGGGACGAGCAGTTCTTC

abundance: few
v_gene: TRBV6-2/TRBV6-3
d_gene: NA
j_gene: TRBJ1-2
CDR3aa: CASRRRESTKMDGYTF
CDR3nt: TGTGCCAGCCGCCGCCGTGAGTCAACGAAAATGGATGGCTACACCTTC

abundance: NA
v_gene: TRBV29-1
d_gene: TRBD1
j_gene: TRBJ2-2
CDR3aa: CSVQGADGELFF
CDR3nt: TGCAGCGTACAGGGGGCGGACGGGGAGCTGTTTTTT

abundance: NA
v_gene: TRBV10-3
d_gene: TRBD1
j_gene: TRBJ1-2
CDR3aa: CAISQGEKFGYTF
CDR3nt: TGTGCCATCAGCCAGGGGGAGAAATTTGGCTACACCTTC

abundance: NA
v_gene: TRBV7-2
d_gene: NA
j_gene: TRBJ1-2
CDR3aa: CASSRDKSGYTF
CDR3nt: TGTGCCAGCAGCCGGGACAAGAGTGGCTACACCTTC

abundance: NA
v_gene: TRBV6-5
d_gene: NA
j_gene: TRBJ2-7
CDR3aa: CASRHKPETYEQYF
CDR3nt: TGTGCCAGCAGGCACAAACCGGAGACCTACGAGCAGTACTTC

abundance: NA
v_gene: TRBV19
d_gene: TRBD2
j_gene: TRBJ2-7
CDR3aa: CASARGSSYEQYF
CDR3nt: TGTGCCAGTGCGCGGGGGAGCTCCTACGAGCAGTACTTC

abundance: few
v_gene: TRBV6-5
d_gene: TRBD1
j_gene: TRBJ1-5
CDR3aa: CASSRDRAYQPQHF
CDR3nt: TGTGCCAGCAGTAGGGACAGGGCATATCAGCCCCAGCATTTT

abundance: NA
v_gene: TRBV6-2/TRBV6-3
d_gene: NA
j_gene: TRBJ1-5
CDR3aa: CASSRQVNQPQHF
CDR3nt: TGTGCCAGCAGCAGGCAGGTCAATCAGCCCCAGCATTTT

abundance: NA
v_gene: TRBV7-2
d_gene: TRBD1
j_gene: TRBJ1-2
CDR3aa: CASRYRGLLGGYTF
CDR3nt: TGTGCCAGCAGATACAGGGGACTCCTTGGGGGCTACACCTTC

abundance: once
v_gene: TRBV10-3
d_gene: NA
j_gene: TRBJ2-1
CDR3aa: CAISAHKDSEQFF
CDR3nt: TGTGCCATCAGTGCACACAAGGACTCGGAGCAGTTCTTC

abundance: NA
v_gene: TRBV18
d_gene: NA
j_gene: TRBJ2-5
CDR3aa: CASSPRQQETQYF
CDR3nt: TGTGCCAGCTCACCACGGCAGCAAGAGACCCAGTACTTC

abundance: few
v_gene: TRBV18
d_gene: TRBD2
j_gene: TRBJ2-2
CDR3aa: CASSKGLAGTGELFF
CDR3nt: TGTGCCAGCTCAAAGGGACTAGCGGGCACCGGGGAGCTGTTTTTT

abundance: NA
v_gene: TRBV15
d_gene: NA
j_gene: TRBJ2-2
CDR3aa: CATSRDGPRRGPGELFF
CDR3nt: TGTGCCACCAGCAGAGATGGTCCGCGGCGGGGCCCCGGGGAGCTGTTTTTT

abundance: NA
v_gene: TRBV11-3
d_gene: NA
j_gene: TRBJ1-1
CDR3aa: CASSLIFRTEAFF
CDR3nt: TGTGCCAGCAGCTTAATTTTTCGCACTGAAGCTTTCTTT

abundance: NA
v_gene: TRBV5-4
d_gene: NA
j_gene: TRBJ2-7
CDR3aa: CASSLGISSYEQYF
CDR3nt: TGTGCCAGCAGCCTGGGCATTAGCTCCTACGAGCAGTACTTC

abundance: NA
v_gene: TRBV28
d_gene: NA
j_gene: TRBJ1-1
CDR3aa: CASSFGRGPPEYMNTEAFF
CDR3nt: TGTGCCAGCAGTTTCGGGAGGGGTCCCCCCGAGTACATGAACACTGAAGCTTTCTTT

abundance: NA
v_gene: TRBV5-4
d_gene: NA
j_gene: TRBJ1-3
CDR3aa: CASSLLSFSGSGNTIYF
CDR3nt: TGTGCCAGCAGCTTGTTGTCCTTTTCGGGTTCTGGAAACACCATATATTTT

abundance: NA
v_gene: TRBV29-1
d_gene: TRBD1
j_gene: TRBJ2-1
CDR3aa: CSVTGGNEQFF
CDR3nt: TGCAGCGTCACAGGGGGCAATGAGCAGTTCTTC

abundance: once
v_gene: TRBV5-1
d_gene: TRBD1
j_gene: TRBJ2-7
CDR3aa: CASSWGQGAGEQYF
CDR3nt: TGCGCCAGCAGCTGGGGACAGGGGGCAGGGGAGCAGTACTTC

abundance: NA
v_gene: TRBV6-5
d_gene: NA
j_gene: TRBJ1-4
CDR3aa: CASSPGSTNEKLFF
CDR3nt: TGTGCCAGCAGTCCCGGGTCTACTAATGAAAAACTGTTTTTT

abundance: large
v_gene: TRBV13
d_gene: TRBD2
j_gene: TRBJ2-7
CDR3aa: CASSPPQHELAGSTYEQYF
CDR3nt: TGTGCCAGCAGCCCCCCTCAACATGAACTAGCGGGGAGTACCTACGAGCAGTACTTC

abundance: few
v_gene: TRBV5-5
d_gene: NA
j_gene: TRBJ2-7
CDR3aa: CASSLAQGPYEQYF
CDR3nt: TGTGCCAGCAGCTTGGCACAGGGCCCCTACGAGCAGTACTTC

abundance: few
v_gene: TRBV10-3
d_gene: NA
j_gene: TRBJ1-2
CDR3aa: CAISDGQGGHGYTF
CDR3nt: TGTGCCATCAGTGACGGCCAGGGCGGTCATGGCTACACCTTC

abundance: few
v_gene: TRBV28
d_gene: TRBD1
j_gene: TRBJ2-7
CDR3aa: CASRGQGSDEQYF
CDR3nt: TGTGCCAGCAGGGGACAGGGGAGCGACGAGCAGTACTTC

abundance: NA
v_gene: TRBV27
d_gene: TRBD1
j_gene: TRBJ1-2
CDR3aa: CASSVPGQGFYTF
CDR3nt: TGTGCCAGCAGTGTACCGGGACAGGGCTTCTACACCTTC